This T cell receptor beta chain originates from a study of T cells in Graves' hyperthyroidism and ophthalmopathy. RNA transcripts served as the template for amplifying TCR beta CDR3 regions. Initially, a first-round RT-PCR of the TCR CDR3 employed the HTBI primer set. TCRdb fed the multiplex PCR reads into MiXCR, producing one record per CDR3 protein. The data show around 690,000 distinct CDR3 sequences, around 20% seen once. Sequenced sample: blood. The clonotype comes from a man aged 30-40 years with Graves' ophthalmopathy.

This CDR3 reads CATSEQGKAGELFF. The CDR3 DNA reads TGTGCCACCAGCGAACAGGGGAAGGCCGGGGAGCTGTTTTTT. V and J are TRBV15 and TRBJ2-2; TRBD1 matches at 7 bases. The CDR3 loop spans 14 amino acids. V shed 5 bases and J 6 bases; nucleotides not matched to a gene: 6. Germline assignment: CDR1 LNHNV and CDR2 YYDKDF (reference sequence).